The 26 T cell receptor beta chains below all came from one sample that was sequenced in a study of T cells in Graves' hyperthyroidism and ophthalmopathy (dated by TCRdb to 2018 to 2020). Libraries were constructed by multiplex PCR. Sequencing instrument: Illumina HiSeq 2000. The TCR beta CDR3 regions were amplified from the RNA transcripts. A first-round RT-PCR of the TCR CDR3 used the HTBI primer set with the Qiagen OneStep RT-PCR kit. TCRdb applied fastp at Q25 and MiXCR to the public reads, then kept only in-frame beta chains. Rows matching on CDR3 protein sequence are summarized as one entry with the most common DNA and genes. This sample has 600,000 to 800,000 distinct CDR3 sequences in its table, and 30% to 40% of those were observed once. More than 25% of the sample is taken by the ten largest. Sequenced: blood. All receptors come from a woman between 40 and 55 years old with Graves' hyperthyroidism.

This clonotype was picked up many times. The rearrangement joins TRBV4-2 to TRBJ1-5; 7 bases align to TRBD1. Germline V gene sequence: CDR1 LGHNA, CDR2 YNFKEQ. The CDR3 runs to 16 residues. V shed 2 bases and J 2 bases; nucleotides not matched to a gene: 6. The CDR3 nucleotides read TGTGCCAGCAGCCAATCTCAGGGGGAGGGCAATCAGCCCCAGCATTTT. This codes for CASSQSQGEGNQPQHF.

This clonotype was found many times. This chain connects TRBV20-1 to TRBJ2-5; D is uncertain. Deletions cut 5 bases from V and 1 base from J, with 8 bases between. The germline V gene has CDR1 DFQATT and CDR2 SNEGSKA (reference sequence). The CDR3 contains 12 residues. In DNA form, the CDR3 reads TGCAGTGCTGCGGAAGCCCAAGAGACCCAGTACTTC. It yields the protein CSAAEAQETQYF.

The V gene is TRBV4-1, the J gene TRBJ2-7, with 12 bases matching TRBD2. CDR1 is MGHRA, CDR2 YSYEKL, per germline. The CDR3 is made up of 16 amino acids. J was trimmed by 0 bases and V by 1 base; bases with no gene match: 1. The CDR3 loop reads CASSQATSGSSYEQYF. The CDR3 DNA reads TGCGCCAGCAGCCAAGCGACTAGCGGGAGCTCCTACGAGCAGTACTTC.

Details on this clonotype: One end of the junction is discordant with germline, which a read error may explain. The rearrangement joins TRBV7-9 to TRBJ1-3; 7 bases are a match to TRBD1. Germline CDR1 is SEHNR and CDR2 is FQNEAQ (reference sequence). The CDR3 spans 17 residues. Here the CDR3 reads CASSQDPQGFTGNTIYF. CDR3 nucleotide sequence: TGCGCCAGCAGCCAAGATCCACAGGGGTTCACTGGAAACACCATATATTTT.

The sample holds many counts of this clonotype. The genes are TRBV10-3 and TRBJ2-5; 13 bases line up with TRBD2. Trimming took 8 bases from V and 7 from J; bases not matched to a gene: 4. Germline values: CDR1 ENHRY, CDR2 SYGVKD. The CDR3 has 13 residues. CDR3 sequence reads: CAISGLAGTTQYF. CDR3 sequence (DNA): TGTGCCATCTCGGGACTAGCGGGAACGACCCAGTACTTC.

The genes are TRBV20-1 and TRBJ2-7, with 8 nucleotides matching TRBD1. The CDR3 loop spans 13 amino acids. V was pared by 5 bases and J by 0 bases, with 3 bases of the junction left unmatched. CDR1 is DFQATT, CDR2 SNEGSKA, per germline (reference sequence). The CDR3 nucleotides read TGCAGTGCTCCGGACAGGGTCTCCTACGAGCAGTACTTC. This codes for CSAPDRVSYEQYF.

The chain couples TRBV11-2 to TRBJ2-5; 11 bases fit TRBD1. This CDR3 is built from 16 residues. Germline V CDR1 and CDR2: SGHAT, FQNNGV. Losses at the gene ends were 5 bases for V and 1 base for J; bases not matched to a gene: 6. For the CDR3, the DNA is TGTGCCAGCAGCCGTCCCGGGACAGGGGGCCAAGAGACCCAGTACTTC. This codes for CASSRPGTGGQETQYF.

This clonotype occurred a few times. V usage is TRBV6-1 and J usage is TRBJ2-3, with 8 positions matching TRBD2. The CDR3 consists of 15 residues. The germline V gene encodes CDR1 MNHNS and CDR2 SASEGT. V was pared by 6 bases and J by 1 base, with 6 bases of the junction left unmatched. CDR3 DNA: TGTGCCAGCAGCCGGGGGGGGCCGGGCACAGATACGCAGTATTTT. It encodes CASSRGGPGTDTQYF.

The chain combines TRBV12-3 or TRBV12-4 with TRBJ2-5; 7 bases are shared with TRBD2. V gave up 6 bases and J gave up 3 bases; unmatched junction bases: 10. This CDR3 has 15 residues. CDR3 sequence reads: CASSSKLAMEETQYF. For the CDR3, the DNA is TGTGCCAGCAGCTCGAAACTAGCGATGGAAGAGACCCAGTACTTC.

This clonotype was seen at least ten times. CDR3 in DNA: TGTGCCAGCAGCTCAACGGGCAGGGGCTATCAGCCCCAGCATTTT. This sequence encodes CASSSTGRGYQPQHF. The chain carries TRBV7-9 and TRBJ1-5; possible D gene TRBD1, 6 bases. V shed 4 bases and J shed 5 bases, with 15 bases lying between them. This CDR3 spans 15 amino acids. Germline V gene lookup returns CDR1 SEHNR and CDR2 FQNEAQ (reference sequence).

The chain carries TRBV20-1 and TRBJ1-5; perhaps TRBD1 as D (6 bases). The germline gives CDR1 DFQATT, CDR2 SNEGSKA (reference sequence). The CDR3 has 17 residues. V was clipped by 3 bases and J by 5 bases, with 23 bases between them. CDR3 sequence reads: CSASELRGHREHQPQHF. In DNA form, the CDR3 reads TGCAGTGCTAGTGAGTTGAGGGGTCACAGGGAACATCAGCCCCAGCATTTT.

This clonotype was counted only a few times. This chain joins TRBV20-1 and TRBJ2-7; TRBD2 aligns across 9 bases. V lost 0 bases, J lost 2 bases, and 2 bases stayed unmatched. The CDR3 spans 14 residues. The V gene's germline CDR1 is DFQATT and CDR2 SNEGSKA (reference sequence). The CDR3 DNA reads as TGCAGTGCTAGAGACACTAGCGGGCCCTACGAGCAGTACTTC. Its protein is CSARDTSGPYEQYF.

This clonotype appeared a single time. A much more abundant neighbour one base away suggests this may be a read error. The V gene is TRBV7-9, the J gene TRBJ2-2, with unresolved D. V lost 11 bases and J 8 bases, leaving 9 bases between the germline ends. Germline lookup yields CDR1 SEHNR and CDR2 FQNEAQ (reference sequence). The CDR3 runs 10 residues. CDR3 sequence (DNA): TGTGCCGCCCGGTATGGGGAGCTGTTTTTT. Its protein product is CAARYGELFF.

The genes are TRBV20-1 and TRBJ1-1, with D possibly being TRBD1 (6 bases). Trimming took off 3 bases at V and 1 base at J, with 18 bases between the two ends. The CDR3 covers 16 residues. Germline lookup yields CDR1 DFQATT and CDR2 SNEGSKA (reference sequence). The CDR3 spells CSASPLSGDKNTEAFF. The CDR3 bases are TGCAGTGCTAGTCCGCTCTCAGGGGACAAGAACACTGAAGCTTTCTTT.

There are a few counts of this clonotype. The genes are TRBV20-1 and TRBJ2-7; TRBD2 matches 7 bases. The CDR3 is made up of 14 amino acids. CDR1 and CDR2 (germline): DFQATT, SNEGSKA (reference sequence). V was clipped by 6 bases and J by 0 bases; unmatched bases: 8. The CDR3 DNA is TGCAGTGCAGAGGAGGGACTATCCTCCTACGAGCAGTACTTC. Its protein is CSAEEGLSSYEQYF.

Many counts were recorded for this clonotype. The CDR3 sequence: CASSSSAMNTEAFF. The DNA for the CDR3 is TGTGCCAGCAGCTCCAGCGCCATGAACACTGAAGCTTTCTTT. The chain combines TRBV7-9 with TRBJ1-1; D remains unclear. CDR1 is SEHNR and CDR2 is FQNEAQ in the germline V gene (reference sequence). The CDR3 extends over 14 amino acids. V was shortened by 4 bases and J by 0 bases, with 9 bases between the two germline ends.

Many counts were recorded for this clonotype. The chain links TRBV19 to TRBJ1-3; TRBD1 is a possible D gene (6 bases). The CDR3 runs to 15 residues. Per germline, CDR1 LNHDA and CDR2 SQIVND (reference sequence). V lost 3 bases and J lost 2, with 11 bases in between. CDR3 nucleotide sequence: TGTGCCAGTAGTATCGTGGCAGGGGCTGGAAACACCATATATTTT. Protein product: CASSIVAGAGNTIYF. Together with reference TRBV19 and TRBJ1-3, the CDR3 gives the full variable domain: DGGITQSPKYLFRKEGQNVTLSCEQNLNHDAMYWYRQDPGQGLRLIYYSQIVNDFQKGDIAEGYSVSREKKESFPLTVTSAQKNPTAFYLCASSIVAGAGNTIYFGEGSWLTVV.

In this sample, this clonotype turned up once. A much larger clone sits a single nucleotide away, making a read error possible. The chain links TRBV20-1 to TRBJ1-6; 10 positions agree with TRBD1. CDR1 is DFQATT and CDR2 is SNEGSKA in the germline V gene (reference sequence). The CDR3 contains 14 residues. Trimming took 1 base from V and 8 from J; bases not matched to a gene: 2. The CDR3 loop reads CSARGDRGYSPLHF. The CDR3 DNA reads as TGCAGTGCTAGAGGGGACAGGGGATATTCACCCCTCCACTTT.

Relative to its sample, this clonotype is large. The rearrangement joins TRBV5-1 to TRBJ2-2, with TRBD1 identical over 9 bases. CDR3 length equals 15 residues. CDR1 is SGHRS and CDR2 is YFSETQ in the germline V gene. With V trimmed by 4 bases and J by 4 bases, 5 bases remained unmatched. This CDR3 is CASSEQGAGTGELFF. The CDR3 nucleotides read TGCGCCAGCAGCGAACAGGGGGCCGGCACCGGGGAGCTGTTTTTT.

This clonotype was picked up many times. The chain carries TRBV7-9 and TRBJ1-2; no reliable D call. Trimming left V 7 bases short and J 2 bases short, with 14 bases between. Germline values: CDR1 SEHNR, CDR2 FQNEAQ (reference sequence). CDR3 length equals 14 residues. CDR3 nucleotides: TGTGCCAGCATTAGGACTTTAGGCAACTATGGCTACACCTTC. Translation: CASIRTLGNYGYTF.

The chain couples TRBV7-2 to TRBJ2-5, with 10 bases that match TRBD1. This CDR3 has 14 residues. Germline trimming cut 6 bases from V and 9 bases from J; bases unmatched to any gene: 10. Per the germline V gene, CDR1 is SGHTA and CDR2 is FQGNSA. CDR3 region: CASSPATGGQPQYF. In nucleotides, the CDR3 is TGTGCCAGCAGTCCCGCGACAGGGGGCCAGCCCCAGTACTTC. The variable domain in full, with the rest retrieved from reference TRBV7-2 and TRBJ2-5, is GAGVSQSPSNKVTEKGKDVELRCDPISGHTALYWYRQSLGQGLEFLIYFQGNSAPDKSGLPSDRFSAERTGGSVSTLTIQRTQQEDSAVYLCASSPATGGQPQYFGPGTRLLVL.

In the case of this clonotype: A read error is likely, as this CDR3 ends without the conserved phenylalanine or tryptophan. Because the CDR3's place on the DNA is in doubt, the DNA is left out and the CDR3 is given as listed by TCRdb. The chain is built from TRBV6-5 and TRBJ2-6; the table calls TRBD2, which could not be checked here. Germline values: CDR1 MNHEY, CDR2 SVGAGI. The CDR3 totals 8 residues, both ends included. The CDR3 sequence: CASSGGVS.

The V call is TRBV5-1, the J call TRBJ2-7; possibly TRBD2 for D (6 bases). This CDR3 has 15 residues. Trimming stripped 3 bases from V and 1 base from J, with 14 bases between. Germline V gene lookup returns CDR1 SGHRS and CDR2 YFSETQ. DNA for the CDR3: TGCGCCAGCAGCTCAGTCTTGGCGGGATCCTACGAGCAGTACTTC. Translating it yields CASSSVLAGSYEQYF.

In this sample, this clonotype turned up many times. J is TRBJ1-1 and V is TRBV12-3 or TRBV12-4; D is uncertain. Trimming cost V 1 base and J 3 bases, with 12 bases left between them. CDR3 size: 15 residues. The CDR3 nucleotides read TGTGCCAGCAGTTTAGGAGTAGGGAGGGACACTGAAGCTTTCTTT. Its translation is CASSLGVGRDTEAFF.

This clonotype was seen many times. The V gene is TRBV9, the J gene TRBJ1-4; TRBD1 agrees at 7 bases. The CDR3 extends over 15 amino acids. V dropped 4 bases and J dropped 5; count of bases not matched to a gene: 8. CDR1 is SGDLS, CDR2 YYNGEE, per germline. CDR3 in DNA: TGTGCCAGCAGCATTCGGACAGGCCAAAATGAAAAACTGTTTTTT. It is translated as CASSIRTGQNEKLFF.

The genes are TRBV10-3 and TRBJ1-3; 8 bases match TRBD1. Per the germline V gene, CDR1 is ENHRY and CDR2 is SYGVKD. This CDR3 is built from 15 residues. Germline trimming cut 4 bases from V and 3 bases from J; bases unmatched to any gene: 5. CDR3 residues: CAISVVTGDGNTIYF. For the CDR3, the DNA is TGTGCCATCAGTGTGGTGACAGGGGATGGAAACACCATATATTTT.